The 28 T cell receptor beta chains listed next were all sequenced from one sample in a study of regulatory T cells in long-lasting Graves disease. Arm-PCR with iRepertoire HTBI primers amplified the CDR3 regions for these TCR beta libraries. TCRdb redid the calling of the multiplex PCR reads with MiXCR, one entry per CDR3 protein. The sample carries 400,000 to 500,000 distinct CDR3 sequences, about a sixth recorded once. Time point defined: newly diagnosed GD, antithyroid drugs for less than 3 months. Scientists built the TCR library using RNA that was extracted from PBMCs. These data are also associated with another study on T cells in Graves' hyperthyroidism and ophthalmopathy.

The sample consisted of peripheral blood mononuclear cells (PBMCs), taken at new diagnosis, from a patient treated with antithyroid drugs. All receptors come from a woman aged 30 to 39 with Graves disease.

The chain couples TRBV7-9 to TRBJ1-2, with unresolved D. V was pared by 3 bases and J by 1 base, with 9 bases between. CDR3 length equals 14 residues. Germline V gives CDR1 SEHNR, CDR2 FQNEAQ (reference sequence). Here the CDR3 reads CASSFDGVNYGYTF. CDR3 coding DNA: TGTGCCAGCAGCTTTGACGGCGTTAACTATGGCTACACCTTC.

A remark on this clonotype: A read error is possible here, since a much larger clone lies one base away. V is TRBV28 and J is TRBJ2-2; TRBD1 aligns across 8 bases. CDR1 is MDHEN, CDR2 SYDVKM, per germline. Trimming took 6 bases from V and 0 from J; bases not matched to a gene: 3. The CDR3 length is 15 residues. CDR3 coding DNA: TGTGCCAGCAGCTCGGGACAGGCGAACACCGGGGAGCTGTTTTTT. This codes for CASSSGQANTGELFF.

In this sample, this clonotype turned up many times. CDR3 in DNA: TGTGCCAGCAACTCAGGGGGCGGGCAAGAGACCCAGTACTTC. Its translation is CASNSGGGQETQYF. The chain uses TRBV7-9 and TRBJ2-5; 8 positions match TRBD1. CDR1 is SEHNR and CDR2 is FQNEAQ in the germline V gene (reference sequence). The J segment lost 2 bases and the V segment lost 7 bases, leaving 6 bases of the junction unmatched. The CDR3 covers 14 residues.

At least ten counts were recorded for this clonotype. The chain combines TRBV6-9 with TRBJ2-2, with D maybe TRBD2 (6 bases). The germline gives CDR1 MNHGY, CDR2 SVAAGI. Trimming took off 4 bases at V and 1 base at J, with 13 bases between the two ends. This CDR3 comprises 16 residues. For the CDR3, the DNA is TGTGCCAGCAGTTTGACTCAGCGGGTGAACACCGGGGAGCTGTTTTTT. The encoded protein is CASSLTQRVNTGELFF.

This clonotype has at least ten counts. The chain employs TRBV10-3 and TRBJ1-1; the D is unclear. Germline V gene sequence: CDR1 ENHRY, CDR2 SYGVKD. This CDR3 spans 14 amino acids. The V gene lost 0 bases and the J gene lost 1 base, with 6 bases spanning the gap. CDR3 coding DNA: TGTGCCATCAGTGAGTCGGCCCAGAACACTGAAGCTTTCTTT. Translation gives CAISESAQNTEAFF.

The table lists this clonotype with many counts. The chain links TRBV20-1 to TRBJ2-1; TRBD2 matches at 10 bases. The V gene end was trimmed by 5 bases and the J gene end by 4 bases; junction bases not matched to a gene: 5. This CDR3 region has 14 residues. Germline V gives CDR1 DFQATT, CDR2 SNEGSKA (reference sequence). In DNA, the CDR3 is TGCAGTGCTTTAGGACTAGCGGCATACAATGAGCAGTTCTTC. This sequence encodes CSALGLAAYNEQFF.

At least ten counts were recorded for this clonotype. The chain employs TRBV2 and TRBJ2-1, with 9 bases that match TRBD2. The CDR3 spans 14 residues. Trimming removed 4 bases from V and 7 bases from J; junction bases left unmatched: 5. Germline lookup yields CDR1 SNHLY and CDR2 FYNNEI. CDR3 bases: TGTGCCAGCAGTGCTAGCGGGATGAGGAATGAGCAGTTCTTC. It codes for CASSASGMRNEQFF.

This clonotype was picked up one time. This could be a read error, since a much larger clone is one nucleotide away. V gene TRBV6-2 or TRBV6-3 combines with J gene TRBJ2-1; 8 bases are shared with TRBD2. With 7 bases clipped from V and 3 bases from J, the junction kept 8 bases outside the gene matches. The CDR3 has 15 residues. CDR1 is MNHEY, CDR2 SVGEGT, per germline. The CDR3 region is CASNQGLVYYNEQFF. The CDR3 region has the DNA TGTGCCAGCAACCAGGGACTAGTCTACTACAATGAGCAGTTCTTC.

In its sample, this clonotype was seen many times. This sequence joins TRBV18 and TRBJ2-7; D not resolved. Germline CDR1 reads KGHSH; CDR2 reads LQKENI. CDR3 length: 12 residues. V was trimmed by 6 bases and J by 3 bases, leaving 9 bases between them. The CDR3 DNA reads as TGTGCCAGCTCGCCTGAAAACTACGAGCAGTACTTC. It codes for CASSPENYEQYF.

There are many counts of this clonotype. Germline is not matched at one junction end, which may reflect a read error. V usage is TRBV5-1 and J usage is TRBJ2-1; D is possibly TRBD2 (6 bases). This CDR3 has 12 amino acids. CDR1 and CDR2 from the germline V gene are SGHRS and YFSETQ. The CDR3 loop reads CASRDSNNEQFF. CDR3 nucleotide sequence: TGCGCCAGCCGGGACTCCAACAATGAGCAGTTCTTC.

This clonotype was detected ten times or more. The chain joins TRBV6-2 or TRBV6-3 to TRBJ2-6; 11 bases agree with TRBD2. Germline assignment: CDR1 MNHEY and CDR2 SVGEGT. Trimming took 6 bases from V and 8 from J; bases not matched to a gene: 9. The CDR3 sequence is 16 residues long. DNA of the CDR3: TGTGCCAGCAGCCTTAGCGGGAGGGCCTTGACCAACGTCCTGACTTTC. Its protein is CASSLSGRALTNVLTF.

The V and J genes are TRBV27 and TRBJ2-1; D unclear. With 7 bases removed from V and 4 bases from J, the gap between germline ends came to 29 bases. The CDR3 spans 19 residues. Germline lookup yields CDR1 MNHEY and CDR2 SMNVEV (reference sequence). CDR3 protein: CASKGQASLTNSIYNEQFF. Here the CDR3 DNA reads TGTGCCAGCAAAGGTCAGGCGTCCCTAACAAATTCGATTTACAATGAGCAGTTCTTC.

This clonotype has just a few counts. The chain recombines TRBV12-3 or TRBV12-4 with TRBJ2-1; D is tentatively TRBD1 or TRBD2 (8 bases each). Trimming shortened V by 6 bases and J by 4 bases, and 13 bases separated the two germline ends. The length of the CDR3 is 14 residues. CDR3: CASSGGDRYNEQFF. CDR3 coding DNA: TGTGCCAGCAGCGGGGGGGACAGGTACAATGAGCAGTTCTTC.

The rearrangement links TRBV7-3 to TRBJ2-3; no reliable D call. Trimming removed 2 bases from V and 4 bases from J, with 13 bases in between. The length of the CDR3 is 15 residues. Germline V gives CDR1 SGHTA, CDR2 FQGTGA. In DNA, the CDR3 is TGTGCCAGCAGCTTAGGAAGCCTAGATTCAGATACGCAGTATTTT. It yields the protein CASSLGSLDSDTQYF.

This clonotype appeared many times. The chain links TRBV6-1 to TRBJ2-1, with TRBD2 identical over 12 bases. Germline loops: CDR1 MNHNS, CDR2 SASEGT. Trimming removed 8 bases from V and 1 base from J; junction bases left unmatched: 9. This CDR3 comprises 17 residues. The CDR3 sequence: CASRLAGVVGSYNEQFF. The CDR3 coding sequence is TGTGCCAGCCGACTAGCGGGAGTGGTGGGGTCCTACAATGAGCAGTTCTTC.

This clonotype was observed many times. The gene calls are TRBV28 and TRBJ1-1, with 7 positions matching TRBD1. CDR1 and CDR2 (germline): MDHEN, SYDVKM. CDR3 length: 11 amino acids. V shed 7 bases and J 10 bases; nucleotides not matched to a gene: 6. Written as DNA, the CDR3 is TGTGCCAGCAATACAGGGGTACGAGCTTTCTTT. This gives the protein CASNTGVRAFF.

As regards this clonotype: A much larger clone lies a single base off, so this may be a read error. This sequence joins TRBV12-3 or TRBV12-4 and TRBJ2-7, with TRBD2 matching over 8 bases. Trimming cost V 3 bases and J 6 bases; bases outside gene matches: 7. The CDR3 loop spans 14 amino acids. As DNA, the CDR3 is TGTGCCAGCAGTTTCGGGGGGGGTCTAGGCGAGCAGTACTTC. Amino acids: CASSFGGGLGEQYF.

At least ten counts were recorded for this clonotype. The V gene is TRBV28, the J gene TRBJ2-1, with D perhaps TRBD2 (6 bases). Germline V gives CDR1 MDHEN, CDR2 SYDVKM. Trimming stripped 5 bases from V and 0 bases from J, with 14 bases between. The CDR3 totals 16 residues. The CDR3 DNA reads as TGTGCCAGCAGTCCCCAAATGGGAGGCTCCTACAATGAGCAGTTCTTC. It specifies CASSPQMGGSYNEQFF.

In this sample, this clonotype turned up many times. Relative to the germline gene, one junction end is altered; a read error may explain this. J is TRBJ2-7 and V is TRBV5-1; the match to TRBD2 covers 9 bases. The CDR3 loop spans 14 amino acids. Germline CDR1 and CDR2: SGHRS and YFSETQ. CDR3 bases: TGCGCCAGCAGGTTGGCGGGAGGGTCCCACGAGCAGTACTTC. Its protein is CASRLAGGSHEQYF.

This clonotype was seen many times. DNA of the CDR3: TGCAGTGCCCCGGACGGATCGAACACTGAAGCTTTCTTT. It translates to CSAPDGSNTEAFF. The V call is TRBV20-1, the J call TRBJ1-1; D not resolved. The ends were cut back, 6 bases at V and 1 base at J, with 12 bases in the middle. The germline V gene encodes CDR1 DFQATT and CDR2 SNEGSKA (reference sequence). This CDR3 has 13 amino acids.

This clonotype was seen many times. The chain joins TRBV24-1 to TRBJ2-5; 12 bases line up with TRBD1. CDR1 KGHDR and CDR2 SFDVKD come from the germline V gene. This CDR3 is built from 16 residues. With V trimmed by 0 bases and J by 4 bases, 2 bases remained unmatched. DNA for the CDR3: TGTGCCACCAGTGATTTGGGGGACAGGGGGCGAGAGACCCAGTACTTC. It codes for CATSDLGDRGRETQYF.

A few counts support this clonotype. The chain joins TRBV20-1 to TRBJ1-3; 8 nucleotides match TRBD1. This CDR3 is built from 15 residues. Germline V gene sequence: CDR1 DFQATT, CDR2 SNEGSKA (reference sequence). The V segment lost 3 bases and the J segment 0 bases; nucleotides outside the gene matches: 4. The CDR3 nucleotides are TGCAGTGCTAGGACAGGGGTTGACTCTGGAAACACCATATATTTT. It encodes CSARTGVDSGNTIYF.

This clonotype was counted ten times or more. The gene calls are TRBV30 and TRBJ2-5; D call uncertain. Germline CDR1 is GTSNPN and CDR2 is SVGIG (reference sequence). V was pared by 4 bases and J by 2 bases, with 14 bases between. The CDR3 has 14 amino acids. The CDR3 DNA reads TGTGCCTGGAATCCGGTCTCCATTCAAGAGACCCAGTACTTC. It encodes CAWNPVSIQETQYF.

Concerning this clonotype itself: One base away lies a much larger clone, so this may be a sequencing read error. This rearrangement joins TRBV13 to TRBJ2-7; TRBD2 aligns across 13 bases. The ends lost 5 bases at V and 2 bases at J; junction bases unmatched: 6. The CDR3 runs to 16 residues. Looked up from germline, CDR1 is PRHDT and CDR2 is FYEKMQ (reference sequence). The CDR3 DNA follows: TGTGCCAGCAGCCCCATGACTAGCGGGAGGACCTACGAGCAGTACTTC. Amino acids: CASSPMTSGRTYEQYF.

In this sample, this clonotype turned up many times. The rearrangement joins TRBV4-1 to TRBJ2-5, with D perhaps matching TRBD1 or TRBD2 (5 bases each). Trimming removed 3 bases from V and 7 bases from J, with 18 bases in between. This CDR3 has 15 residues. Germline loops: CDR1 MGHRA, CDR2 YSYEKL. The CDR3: CASSQTGTVSGTQYF. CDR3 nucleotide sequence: TGCGCCAGCAGCCAGACGGGGACCGTAAGCGGGACCCAGTACTTC.

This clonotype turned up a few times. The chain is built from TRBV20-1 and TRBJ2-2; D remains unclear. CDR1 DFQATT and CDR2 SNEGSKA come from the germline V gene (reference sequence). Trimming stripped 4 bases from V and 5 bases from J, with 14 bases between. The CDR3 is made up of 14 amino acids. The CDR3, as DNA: TGCAGTGCTACGATAGGGCAGTTGACCGGGGAGCTGTTTTTT. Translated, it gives CSATIGQLTGELFF.

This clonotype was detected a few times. The CDR3 loop is CASSFGTETYNSPLHF. The CDR3 DNA is TGTGCCAGCAGCTTTGGGACGGAGACCTATAATTCACCCCTCCACTTT. J is TRBJ1-6 and V is TRBV11-2, with D tentatively TRBD1 (5 bases). Trimming left V 3 bases short and J 2 bases short, with 11 bases between. The CDR3 is 16 amino acids. Germline V gene sequence: CDR1 SGHAT, CDR2 FQNNGV.

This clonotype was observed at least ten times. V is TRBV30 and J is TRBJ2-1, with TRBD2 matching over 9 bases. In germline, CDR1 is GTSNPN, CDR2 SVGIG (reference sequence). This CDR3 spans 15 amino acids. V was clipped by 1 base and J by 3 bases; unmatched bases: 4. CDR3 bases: TGTGCCTGGAGTGAGGGGACTAGCCGCTACAATGAGCAGTTCTTC. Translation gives CAWSEGTSRYNEQFF.